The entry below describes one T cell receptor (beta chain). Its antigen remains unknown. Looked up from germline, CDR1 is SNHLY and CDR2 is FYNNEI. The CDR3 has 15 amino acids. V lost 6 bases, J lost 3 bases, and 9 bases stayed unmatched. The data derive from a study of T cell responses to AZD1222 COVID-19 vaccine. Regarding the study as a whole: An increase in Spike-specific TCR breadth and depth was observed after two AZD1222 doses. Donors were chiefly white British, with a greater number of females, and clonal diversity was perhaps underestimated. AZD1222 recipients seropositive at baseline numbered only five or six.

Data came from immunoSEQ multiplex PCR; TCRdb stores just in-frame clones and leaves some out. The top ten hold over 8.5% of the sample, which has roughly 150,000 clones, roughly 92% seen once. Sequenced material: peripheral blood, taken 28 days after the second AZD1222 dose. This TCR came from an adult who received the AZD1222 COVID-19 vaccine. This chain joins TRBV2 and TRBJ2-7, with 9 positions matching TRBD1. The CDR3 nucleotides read TGTGCCAGCAGCACGGGACAGGGAGGGAACTACGAGCAGTACTTC. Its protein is CASSTGQGGNYEQYF.